The 15 T cell receptor beta chains in this list originate from one sample, sequenced in a study of CXCR3-negative and CXCR3-positive naive CD8 T cells. Findings and caveats of the study: CXCR3-positive naive cells had more hydrophobic TRB CDR3s than CXCR3-negative naive cells.

TRB cDNA libraries were made by UMI-labeled 5' RACE. TCRdb reanalyzed the 5' RACE reads and collapses them to one entry per CDR3 protein, without DNA. The sample holds over 150,000 distinct CDR3 sequences. For these TCRs, the target antigens are not known. Source material: naive CXCR3+ CD8+ T cells from blood. Subset given: CD45RO-CCR7+CD27+CD95- naive CD8+ T cells expressing CXCR3 (TNR3+). The receptors here all came from a human donor in good health. Some clones in this sample may be carry-over from other donors' samples.

This chain uses TRBV20-1 with TRBJ2-2; with no DNA, the TCRdb D assignment of TRBD2 cannot be verified. Germline assignment: CDR1 DFQATT and CDR2 SNEGSKA (reference sequence). The CDR3 contains 16 residues. CDR3: CSARDVAGGSTGELFF.

This chain uses TRBV15 with TRBJ2-1; TCRdb's assignment of TRBD1 cannot be checked, as there is no DNA. This CDR3 region has 15 residues. Germline-derived CDR1 and CDR2 are LNHNV and YYDKDF (reference sequence). The CDR3 spells CATSRDRAGAHEQFF. Using reference TRBV15 and TRBJ2-1 for the parts outside the CDR3, the full variable domain is DAMVIQNPRYQVTQFGKPVTLSCSQTLNHNVMYWYQQKSSQAPKLLFHYYDKDFNNEADTPDNFQSRRPNTSFCFLDIRSPGLGDTAMYLCATSRDRAGAHEQFFGPGTRLTVL.

The CDR3 sequence: CAISELGETYEQYF. The gene calls are TRBV10-3 and TRBJ2-7; TCRdb lists TRBD1, though no DNA is available to test this call. Germline CDR1 ENHRY, CDR2 SYGVKD. This CDR3 comprises 14 residues.

This chain connects TRBV4-3 to TRBJ2-1; the TCRdb call, TRBD2, lacks DNA for checking. Germline CDR1 is LGHNA and CDR2 is YSLEER. The CDR3 has 16 amino acids. CDR3 amino acids: CASSRDGLAGDNEQFF.

The chain carries TRBV21-1 and TRBJ2-5. TRBV21-1 is deemed a pseudogene. The CDR3 extends over 13 amino acids. This CDR3 reads CASSKGVRETQYF.

The chain combines TRBV7-3 with TRBJ2-3. The CDR3 contains 13 residues. Germline CDR1 SGHTA, CDR2 FQGTGA. CDR3 amino acids: CASRETSSDTQYF.

The chain couples TRBV5-5 to TRBJ2-3. Per the germline V gene, CDR1 is SGHKS and CDR2 is YYEKEE (reference sequence). The CDR3 has 12 residues. The CDR3 here is CASSLGGDTQYF.

The V gene is TRBV29-1, the J gene TRBJ2-5; without DNA, the TCRdb call of TRBD1 cannot be checked. Germline-derived CDR1 and CDR2 are SQVTM and ANQGSEA. The CDR3 has 13 amino acids. The CDR3 loop reads CSVVQGVGETQYF.

The chain carries TRBV19 and TRBJ2-2; the TRBD1 assignment by TCRdb is unverifiable without DNA. Germline loops: CDR1 LNHDA, CDR2 SQIVND (reference sequence). This CDR3 is 13 amino acids long. CDR3 protein: CASRDRNTGELFF.

J is TRBJ2-4 and V is TRBV14; TCRdb's assignment of TRBD1 cannot be checked, as there is no DNA. The germline CDR1 and CDR2 sequences are SGHDN and FVKESK. This CDR3 region has 12 residues. The CDR3 sequence: CASSHQGFIQYF.

The CDR3 loop is CASSLEGGSEAFF. V gene TRBV5-1 combines with J gene TRBJ1-1. The CDR3 spans 13 residues. CDR1 is SGHRS, CDR2 YFSETQ, per germline.

V usage is TRBV7-2 and J usage is TRBJ2-1; checking the TCRdb D call of TRBD2 is not possible without DNA. CDR1 and CDR2 from the germline V gene are SGHTA and FQGNSA. The CDR3 sequence is 18 residues long. This CDR3 is CASSAPRLAGGQVDEQFF.

This rearrangement joins TRBV29-1 to TRBJ2-3; TCRdb indicates TRBD2, and absent DNA this call remains unverified. The germline V gene has CDR1 SQVTM and CDR2 ANQGSEA. The CDR3 is 11 amino acids. The CDR3 reads CSVGDGDTQYF.

This chain connects TRBV27 to TRBJ2-3; TCRdb returns TRBD1, unconfirmable since there is no DNA. The CDR3 is 14 residues long. Germline loops: CDR1 MNHEY, CDR2 SMNVEV (reference sequence). CDR3 region: CASSPPQYTDTQYF.

This rearrangement joins TRBV29-1 to TRBJ2-7; TCRdb indicates TRBD2, and absent DNA this call remains unverified. Per germline, CDR1 SQVTM and CDR2 ANQGSEA. The CDR3 totals 13 residues. CDR3 sequence: CSVVPKGHYEQYF.